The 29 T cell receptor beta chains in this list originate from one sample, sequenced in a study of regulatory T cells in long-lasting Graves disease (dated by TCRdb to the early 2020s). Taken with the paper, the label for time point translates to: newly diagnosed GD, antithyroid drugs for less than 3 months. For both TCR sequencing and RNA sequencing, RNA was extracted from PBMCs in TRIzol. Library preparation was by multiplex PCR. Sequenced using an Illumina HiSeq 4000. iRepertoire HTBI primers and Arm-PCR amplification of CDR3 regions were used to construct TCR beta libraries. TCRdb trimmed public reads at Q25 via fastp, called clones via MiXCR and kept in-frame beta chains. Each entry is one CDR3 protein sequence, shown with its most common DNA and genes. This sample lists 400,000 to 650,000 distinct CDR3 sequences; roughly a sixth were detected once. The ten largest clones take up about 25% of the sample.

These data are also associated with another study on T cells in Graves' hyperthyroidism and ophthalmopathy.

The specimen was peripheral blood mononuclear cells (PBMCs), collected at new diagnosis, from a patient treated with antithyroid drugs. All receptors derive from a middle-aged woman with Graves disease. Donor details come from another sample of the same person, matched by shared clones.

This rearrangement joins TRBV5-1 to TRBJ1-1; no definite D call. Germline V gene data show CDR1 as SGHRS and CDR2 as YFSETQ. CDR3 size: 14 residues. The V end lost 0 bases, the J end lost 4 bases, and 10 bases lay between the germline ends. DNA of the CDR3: TGCGCCAGCAGCTTGGAGACCACGAGCACTGAAGCTTTCTTT. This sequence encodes CASSLETTSTEAFF.

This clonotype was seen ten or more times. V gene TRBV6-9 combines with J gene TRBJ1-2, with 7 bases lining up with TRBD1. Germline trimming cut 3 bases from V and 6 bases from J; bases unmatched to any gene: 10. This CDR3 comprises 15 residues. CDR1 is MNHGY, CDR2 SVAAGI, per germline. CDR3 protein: CASSYQMTGMDGYTF. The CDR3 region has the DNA TGTGCCAGCAGTTACCAGATGACAGGGATGGATGGCTACACCTTC.

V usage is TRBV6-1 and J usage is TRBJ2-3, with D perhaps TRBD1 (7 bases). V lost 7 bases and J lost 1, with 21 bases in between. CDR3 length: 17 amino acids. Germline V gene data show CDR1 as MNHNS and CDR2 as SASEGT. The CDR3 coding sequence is TGTGCCAGCATCGGAGGTCGGACAGGCGGGGGCACAGATACGCAGTATTTT. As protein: CASIGGRTGGGTDTQYF.

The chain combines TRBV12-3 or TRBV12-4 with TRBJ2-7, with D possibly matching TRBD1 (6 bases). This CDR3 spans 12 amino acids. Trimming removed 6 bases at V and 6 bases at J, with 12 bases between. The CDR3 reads CASSLQGFEQYF. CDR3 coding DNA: TGTGCCAGCAGCTTACAGGGTTTCGAGCAGTACTTC.

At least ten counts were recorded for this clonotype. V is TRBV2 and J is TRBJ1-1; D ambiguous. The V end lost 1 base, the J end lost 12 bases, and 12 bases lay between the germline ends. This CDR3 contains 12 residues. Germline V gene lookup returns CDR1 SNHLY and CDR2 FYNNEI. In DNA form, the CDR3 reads TGTGCCAGCAGTGAAGTCCCCACGACGCCTTTCTTT. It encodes CASSEVPTTPFF.

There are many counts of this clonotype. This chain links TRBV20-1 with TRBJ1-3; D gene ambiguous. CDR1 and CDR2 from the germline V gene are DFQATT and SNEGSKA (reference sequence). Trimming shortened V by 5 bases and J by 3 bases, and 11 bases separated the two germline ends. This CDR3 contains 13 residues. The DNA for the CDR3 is TGCAGTGCTCACGACTCGGATGGAAACACCATATATTTT. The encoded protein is CSAHDSDGNTIYF.

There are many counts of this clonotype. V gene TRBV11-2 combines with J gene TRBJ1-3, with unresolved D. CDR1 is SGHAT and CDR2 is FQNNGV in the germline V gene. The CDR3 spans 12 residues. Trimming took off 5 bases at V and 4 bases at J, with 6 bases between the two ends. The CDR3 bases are TGTGCCAGCAGCAACGGAGGAAACACCATATATTTT. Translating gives CASSNGGNTIYF.

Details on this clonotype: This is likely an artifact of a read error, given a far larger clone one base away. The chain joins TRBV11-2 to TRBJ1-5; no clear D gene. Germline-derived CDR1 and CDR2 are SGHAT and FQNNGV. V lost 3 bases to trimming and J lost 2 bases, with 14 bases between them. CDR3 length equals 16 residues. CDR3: CASSLGWGRGNQPQHF. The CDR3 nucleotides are TGTGCCAGCAGCTTGGGGTGGGGAAGGGGCAATCAGCCCCAGCATTTT.

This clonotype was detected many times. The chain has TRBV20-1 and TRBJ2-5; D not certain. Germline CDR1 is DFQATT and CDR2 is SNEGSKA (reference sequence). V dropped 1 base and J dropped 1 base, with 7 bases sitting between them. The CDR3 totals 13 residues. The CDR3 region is CSARGQVQETQYF. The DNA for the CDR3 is TGCAGTGCTAGAGGGCAGGTCCAAGAGACCCAGTACTTC.

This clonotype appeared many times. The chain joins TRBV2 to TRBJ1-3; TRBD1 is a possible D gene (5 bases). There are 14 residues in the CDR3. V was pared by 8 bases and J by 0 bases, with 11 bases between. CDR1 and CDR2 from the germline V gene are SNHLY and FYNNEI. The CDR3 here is CASGQGSSGNTIYF. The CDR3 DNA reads TGTGCCAGCGGGCAGGGTTCCTCTGGAAACACCATATATTTT. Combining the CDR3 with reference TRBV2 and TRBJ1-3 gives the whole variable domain EPEVTQTPSHQVTQMGQEVILRCVPISNHLYFYWYRQILGQKVEFLVSFYNNEISEKSEIFDDQFSVERPDGSNFTLKIRSTKLEDSAMYFCASGQGSSGNTIYFGEGSWLTVV.

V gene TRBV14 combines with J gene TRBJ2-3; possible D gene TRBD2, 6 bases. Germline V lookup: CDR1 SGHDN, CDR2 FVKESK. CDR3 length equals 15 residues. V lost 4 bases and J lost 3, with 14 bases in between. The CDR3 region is CASSPWDFATDTQYF. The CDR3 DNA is TGTGCCAGCAGCCCCTGGGACTTTGCTACAGATACGCAGTATTTT.

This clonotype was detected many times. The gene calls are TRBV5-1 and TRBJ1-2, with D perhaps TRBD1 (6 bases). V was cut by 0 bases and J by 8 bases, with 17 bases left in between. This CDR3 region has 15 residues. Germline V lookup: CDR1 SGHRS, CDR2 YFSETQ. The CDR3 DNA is TGCGCCAGCAGCTTGGGTACTTTGGGGGCGCGGGGCTACACCTTC. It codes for CASSLGTLGARGYTF.

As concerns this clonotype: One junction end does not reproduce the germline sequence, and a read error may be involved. DNA of the CDR3: TGTGCCAGCAGCCCGGGGACAGCTAACTATGGCCACACCTTC. Protein product: CASSPGTANYGHTF. The rearrangement links TRBV3-1 to TRBJ1-2, with 7 bases lining up with TRBD1. The CDR3 consists of 14 residues. CDR1 LGHDT and CDR2 YNNKEL come from the germline V gene (reference sequence).

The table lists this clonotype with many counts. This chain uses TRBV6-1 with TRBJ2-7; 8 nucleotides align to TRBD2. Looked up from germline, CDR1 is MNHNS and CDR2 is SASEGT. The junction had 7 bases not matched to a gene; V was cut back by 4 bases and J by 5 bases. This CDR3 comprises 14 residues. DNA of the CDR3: TGTGCCAGCAGTGGACCGGGACTAGGTAACGAGCAGTACTTC. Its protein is CASSGPGLGNEQYF.

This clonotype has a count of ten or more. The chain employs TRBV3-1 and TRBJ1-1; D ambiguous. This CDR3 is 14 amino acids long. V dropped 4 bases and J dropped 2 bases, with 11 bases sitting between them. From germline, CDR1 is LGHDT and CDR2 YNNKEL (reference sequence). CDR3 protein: CASSPSWGNTEAFF. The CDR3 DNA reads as TGTGCCAGCAGCCCGAGTTGGGGAAACACTGAAGCTTTCTTT.

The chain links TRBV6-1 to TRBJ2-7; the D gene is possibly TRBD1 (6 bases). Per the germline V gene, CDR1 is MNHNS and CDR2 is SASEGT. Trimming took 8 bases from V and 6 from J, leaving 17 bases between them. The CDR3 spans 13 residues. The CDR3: CASSTPQGREQYF. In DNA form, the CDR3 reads TGTGCCAGCTCAACCCCACAGGGCCGCGAGCAGTACTTC.

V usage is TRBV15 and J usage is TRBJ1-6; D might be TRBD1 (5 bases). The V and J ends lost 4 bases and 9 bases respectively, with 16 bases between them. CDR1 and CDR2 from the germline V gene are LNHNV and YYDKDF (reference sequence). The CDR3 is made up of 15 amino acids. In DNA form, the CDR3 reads TGTGCCACCAGCAACCGGGACCCCGGAGGTTCACCCCTCCACTTT. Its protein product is CATSNRDPGGSPLHF. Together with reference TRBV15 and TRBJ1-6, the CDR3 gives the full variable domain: DAMVIQNPRYQVTQFGKPVTLSCSQTLNHNVMYWYQQKSSQAPKLLFHYYDKDFNNEADTPDNFQSRRPNTSFCFLDIRSPGLGDTAMYLCATSNRDPGGSPLHFGNGTRLTVT.

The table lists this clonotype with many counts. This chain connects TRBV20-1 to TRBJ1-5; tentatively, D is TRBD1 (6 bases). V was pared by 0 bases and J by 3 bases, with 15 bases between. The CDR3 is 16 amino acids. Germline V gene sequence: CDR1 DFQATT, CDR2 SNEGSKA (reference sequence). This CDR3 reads CSAREDLDRPNQPQHF. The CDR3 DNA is TGCAGTGCTAGAGAAGACTTGGACAGACCCAATCAGCCCCAGCATTTT.

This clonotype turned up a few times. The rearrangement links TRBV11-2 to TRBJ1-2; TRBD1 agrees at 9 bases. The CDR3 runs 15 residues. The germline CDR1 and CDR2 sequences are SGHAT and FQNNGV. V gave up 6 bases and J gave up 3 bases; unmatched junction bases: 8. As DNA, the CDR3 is TGTGCCAGCAGAAAGCCGGGACAGGGATACTATGGCTACACCTTC. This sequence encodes CASRKPGQGYYGYTF.

CDR3 amino acids: CATSRDSETNYGYTF. The CDR3, as DNA: TGTGCCACCAGCAGAGATTCGGAGACTAACTATGGCTACACCTTC. J is TRBJ1-2 and V is TRBV15; no clear D gene. The V end was cut by 0 bases, the J end by 0 bases, with 8 bases between. In germline, CDR1 is LNHNV, CDR2 YYDKDF (reference sequence). CDR3 length: 15 residues. The full variable domain, rest sourced from reference TRBV15 and TRBJ1-2, is DAMVIQNPRYQVTQFGKPVTLSCSQTLNHNVMYWYQQKSSQAPKLLFHYYDKDFNNEADTPDNFQSRRPNTSFCFLDIRSPGLGDTAMYLCATSRDSETNYGYTFGSGTRLTVV.

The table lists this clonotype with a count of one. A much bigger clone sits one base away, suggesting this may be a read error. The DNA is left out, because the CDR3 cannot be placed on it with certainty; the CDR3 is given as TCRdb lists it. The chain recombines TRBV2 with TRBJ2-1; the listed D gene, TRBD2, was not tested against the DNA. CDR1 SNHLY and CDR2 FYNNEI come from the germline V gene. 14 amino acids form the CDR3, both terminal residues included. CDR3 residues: CASRFGGGANERFF.

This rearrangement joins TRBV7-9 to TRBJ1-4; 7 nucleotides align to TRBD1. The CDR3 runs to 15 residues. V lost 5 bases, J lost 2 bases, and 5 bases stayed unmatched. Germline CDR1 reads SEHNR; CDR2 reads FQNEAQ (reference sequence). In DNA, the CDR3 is TGTGCCAGCAGCCCAGGGGGAGGGACTAATGAAAAACTGTTTTTT. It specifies CASSPGGGTNEKLFF.

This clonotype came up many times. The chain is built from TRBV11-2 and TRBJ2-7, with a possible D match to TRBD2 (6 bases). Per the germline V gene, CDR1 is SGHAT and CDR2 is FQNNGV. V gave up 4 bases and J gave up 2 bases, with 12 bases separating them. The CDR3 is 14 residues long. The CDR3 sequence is CASSSPGTPYEQYF. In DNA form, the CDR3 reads TGTGCCAGCAGCTCCCCCGGGACTCCCTACGAGCAGTACTTC.

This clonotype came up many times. In DNA form, the CDR3 reads TGTGCCAGCAGCCGCTACGGCGAAGCTTTCTTT. Its translation: CASSRYGEAFF. The rearrangement links TRBV3-1 to TRBJ1-1; D is unclear. In germline, CDR1 is LGHDT, CDR2 YNNKEL (reference sequence). The CDR3 has 11 amino acids. V lost 4 bases to trimming and J lost 8 bases, with 8 bases between them. The whole variable domain, filled in from reference TRBV3-1 and TRBJ1-1, reads DTAVSQTPKYLVTQMGNDKSIKCEQNLGHDTMYWYKQDSKKFLKIMFSYNNKELIINETVPNRFSPKSPDKAHLNLHINSLELGDSAVYFCASSRYGEAFFGQGTRLTVV.

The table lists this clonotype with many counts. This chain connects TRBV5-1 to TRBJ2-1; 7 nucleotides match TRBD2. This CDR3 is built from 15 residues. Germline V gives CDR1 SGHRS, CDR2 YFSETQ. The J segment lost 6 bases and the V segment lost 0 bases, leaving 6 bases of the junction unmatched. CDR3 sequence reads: CASSLGAGVTNEQFF. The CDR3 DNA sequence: TGCGCCAGCAGCTTGGGCGCGGGGGTTACCAATGAGCAGTTCTTC.

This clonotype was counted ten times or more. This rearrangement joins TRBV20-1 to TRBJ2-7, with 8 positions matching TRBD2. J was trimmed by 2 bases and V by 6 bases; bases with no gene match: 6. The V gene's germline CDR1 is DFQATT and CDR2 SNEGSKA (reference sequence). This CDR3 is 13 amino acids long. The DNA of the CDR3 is TGCAGTGCCGCGGGAGGCACCACCTACGAGCAGTACTTC. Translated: CSAAGGTTYEQYF.

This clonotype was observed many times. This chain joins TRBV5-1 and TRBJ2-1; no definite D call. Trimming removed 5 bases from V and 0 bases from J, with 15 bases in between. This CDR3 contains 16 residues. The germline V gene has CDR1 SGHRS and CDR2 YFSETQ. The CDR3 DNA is TGCGCCAGCAGTTCAGAACCGATAAGCTCCTACAATGAGCAGTTCTTC. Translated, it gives CASSSEPISSYNEQFF.

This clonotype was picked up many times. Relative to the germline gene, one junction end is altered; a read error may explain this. CDR3 loop: CASSSQGADYGYTF. DNA of the CDR3: TGTGCCAGCAGTTCGCAGGGGGCCGACTATGGCTACACCTTC. The chain recombines TRBV5-1 with TRBJ1-2, with TRBD1 matching 8 bases. The CDR3 length is 14 residues. Germline CDR1 reads SGHRS; CDR2 reads YFSETQ.

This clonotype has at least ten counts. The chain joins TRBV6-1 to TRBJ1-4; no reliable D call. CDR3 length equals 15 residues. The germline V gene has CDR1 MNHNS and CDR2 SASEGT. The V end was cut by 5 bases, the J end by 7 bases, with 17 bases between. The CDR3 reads CASSLKGQRGEKLFF. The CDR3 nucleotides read TGTGCCAGCAGTCTCAAGGGCCAACGGGGTGAAAAACTGTTTTTT.